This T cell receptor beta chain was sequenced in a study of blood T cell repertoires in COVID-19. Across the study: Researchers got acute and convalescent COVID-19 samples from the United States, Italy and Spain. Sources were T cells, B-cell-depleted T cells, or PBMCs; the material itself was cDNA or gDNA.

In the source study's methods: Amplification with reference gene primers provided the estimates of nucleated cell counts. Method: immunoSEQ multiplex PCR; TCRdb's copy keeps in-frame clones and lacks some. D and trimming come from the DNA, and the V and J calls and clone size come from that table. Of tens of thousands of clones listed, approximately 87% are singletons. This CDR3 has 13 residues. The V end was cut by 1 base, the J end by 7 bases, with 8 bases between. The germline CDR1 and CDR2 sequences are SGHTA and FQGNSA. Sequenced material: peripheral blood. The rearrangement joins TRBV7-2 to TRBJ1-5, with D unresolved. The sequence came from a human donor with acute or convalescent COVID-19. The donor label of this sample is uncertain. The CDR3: CASSLVWQQPQHF. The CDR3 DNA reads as TGTGCCAGCAGCTTAGTGTGGCAGCAGCCCCAGCATTTT.